The clone carrying this T cell receptor (beta chain) counts as medium-sized. Its antigen is not known. TCRbeta libraries were built with three rounds of nested PCR, modified from ARM-PCR. TCRdb re-called the multiplex PCR reads through MiXCR, storing one row per CDR3 protein. The profile shows fewer than 100,000 distinct CDR3 sequences, around three quarters of them singletons. The data were taken from a study of tumor and adjacent non-tumor tissue in lung cancer. General study results and limits: Shorter survival was associated with higher TCR diversity in tumors.

This sample's RNA came from whole unsorted tissue. More than 3 cm separated this lung sample from the edge of the tumor. Between August and November 2014, newly diagnosed, chemotherapy-naive lung cancer patients underwent thoracic surgery in China. The germline gives CDR1 MNHEY, CDR2 SVGAGI. CDR3 length: 14 amino acids. The ends were cut back, 8 bases at V and 2 bases at J, with 16 bases in the middle. The sample taken for sequencing was distant non-tumor lung tissue. The rearrangement uses TRBV6-5 and TRBJ2-7; the D is unclear. This TCR was recovered from a woman aged 45-65 years with non-small cell lung cancer. The CDR3 sequence is CASAFGSRAYEQYF. CDR3 in DNA: TGTGCCAGCGCCTTCGGGTCCCGAGCCTACGAGCAGTACTTC.